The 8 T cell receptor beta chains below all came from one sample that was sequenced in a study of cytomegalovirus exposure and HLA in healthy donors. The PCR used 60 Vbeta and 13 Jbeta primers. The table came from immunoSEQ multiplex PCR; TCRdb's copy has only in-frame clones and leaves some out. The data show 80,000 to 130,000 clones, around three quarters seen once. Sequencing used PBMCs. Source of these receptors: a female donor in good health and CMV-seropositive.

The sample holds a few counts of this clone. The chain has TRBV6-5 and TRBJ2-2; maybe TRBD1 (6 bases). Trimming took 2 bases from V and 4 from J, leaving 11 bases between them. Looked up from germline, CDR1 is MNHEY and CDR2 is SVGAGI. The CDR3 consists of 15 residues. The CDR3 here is CASSYGGGGTGELFF. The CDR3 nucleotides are TGTGCCAGCAGTTACGGTGGGGGCGGCACCGGGGAGCTGTTTTTT.

CDR3 sequence reads: CASSQLGQGAYEQYF. The CDR3 nucleotides read TGTGCCAGCAGCCAATTGGGACAGGGAGCCTACGAGCAGTACTTC. The chain combines TRBV14 with TRBJ2-7; 9 bases line up with TRBD1. The V segment lost 2 bases and the J segment 2 bases; nucleotides outside the gene matches: 4. The CDR3 length is 15 residues. Germline loops: CDR1 SGHDN, CDR2 FVKESK.

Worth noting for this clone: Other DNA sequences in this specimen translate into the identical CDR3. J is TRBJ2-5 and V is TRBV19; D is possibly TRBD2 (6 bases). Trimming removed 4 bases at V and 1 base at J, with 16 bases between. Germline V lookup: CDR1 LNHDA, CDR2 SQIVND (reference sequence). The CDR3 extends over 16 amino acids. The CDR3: CASSSPSDGFQETQYF. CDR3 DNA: TGTGCCAGTAGTAGCCCTAGCGACGGTTTCCAAGAGACCCAGTACTTC.

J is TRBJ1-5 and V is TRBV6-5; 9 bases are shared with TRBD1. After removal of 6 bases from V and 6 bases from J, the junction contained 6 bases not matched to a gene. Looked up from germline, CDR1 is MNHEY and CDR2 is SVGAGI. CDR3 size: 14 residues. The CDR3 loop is CASRGQGGFQPQHF. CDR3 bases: TGTGCCAGCAGGGGACAGGGAGGGTTTCAGCCCCAGCATTTT.

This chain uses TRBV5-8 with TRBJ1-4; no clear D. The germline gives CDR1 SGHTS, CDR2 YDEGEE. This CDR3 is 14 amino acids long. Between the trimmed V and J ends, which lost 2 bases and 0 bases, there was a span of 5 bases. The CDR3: CASSFGPTNEKLFF. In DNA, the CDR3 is TGTGCCAGCAGCTTTGGCCCAACTAATGAAAAACTGTTTTTT.

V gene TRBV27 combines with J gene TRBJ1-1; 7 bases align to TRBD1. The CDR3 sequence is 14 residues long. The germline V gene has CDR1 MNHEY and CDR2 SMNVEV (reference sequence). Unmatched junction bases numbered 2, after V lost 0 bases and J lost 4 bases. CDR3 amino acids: CASSLSDRVTEAFF. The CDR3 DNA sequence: TGTGCCAGCAGTTTATCCGACAGGGTCACTGAAGCTTTCTTT.

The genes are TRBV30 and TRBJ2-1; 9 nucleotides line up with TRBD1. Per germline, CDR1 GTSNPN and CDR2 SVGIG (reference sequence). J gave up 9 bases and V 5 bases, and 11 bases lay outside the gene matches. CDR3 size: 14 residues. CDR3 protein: CAWETGTGRREQFF. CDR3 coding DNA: TGTGCCTGGGAGACCGGGACAGGGCGGCGTGAGCAGTTCTTC.

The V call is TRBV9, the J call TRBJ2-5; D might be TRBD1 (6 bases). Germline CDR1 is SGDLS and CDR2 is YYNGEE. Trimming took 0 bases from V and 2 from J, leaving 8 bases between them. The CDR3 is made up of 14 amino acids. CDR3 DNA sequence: TGTGCCAGCAGCGTAGGGGGGCTTCAAGAGACCCAGTACTTC. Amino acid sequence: CASSVGGLQETQYF.